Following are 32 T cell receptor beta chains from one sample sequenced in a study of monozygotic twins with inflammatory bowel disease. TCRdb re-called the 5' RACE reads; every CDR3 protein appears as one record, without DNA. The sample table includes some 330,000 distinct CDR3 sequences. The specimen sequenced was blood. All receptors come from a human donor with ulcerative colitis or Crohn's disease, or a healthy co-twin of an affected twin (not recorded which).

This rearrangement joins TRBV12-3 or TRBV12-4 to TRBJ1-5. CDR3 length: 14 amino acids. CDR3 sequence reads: CASSLAGFNQPQHF.

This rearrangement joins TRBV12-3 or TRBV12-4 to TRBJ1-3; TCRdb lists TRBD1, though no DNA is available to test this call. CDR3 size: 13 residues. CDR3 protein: CASSLETGGTIYF.

CDR3 loop: CASSPLAGFSTGELFF. V is TRBV7-2 and J is TRBJ2-2; as DNA is missing, the TRBD2 call by TCRdb cannot be tested. The length of the CDR3 is 16 residues. The germline V gene has CDR1 SGHTA and CDR2 FQGNSA.

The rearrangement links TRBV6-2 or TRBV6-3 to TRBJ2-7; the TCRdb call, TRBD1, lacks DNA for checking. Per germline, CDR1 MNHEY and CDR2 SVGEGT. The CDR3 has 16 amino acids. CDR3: CASSPILRQGGYEQYF.

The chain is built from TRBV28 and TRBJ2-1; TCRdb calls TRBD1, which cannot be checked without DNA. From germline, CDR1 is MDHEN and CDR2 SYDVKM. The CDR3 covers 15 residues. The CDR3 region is CASSFYRDRGPLWVF. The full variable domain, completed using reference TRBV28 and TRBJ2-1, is DVKVTQSSRYLVKRTGEKVFLECVQDMDHENMFWYRQDPGLGLRLIYFSYDVKMKEKGDIPEGYSVSREKKERFSLILESASTNQTSMYLCASSFYRDRGPLWVFGPGTRLTVL.

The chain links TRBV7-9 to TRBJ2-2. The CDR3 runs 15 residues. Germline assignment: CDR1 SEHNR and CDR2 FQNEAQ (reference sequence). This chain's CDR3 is CASSLAARGTGELFF.

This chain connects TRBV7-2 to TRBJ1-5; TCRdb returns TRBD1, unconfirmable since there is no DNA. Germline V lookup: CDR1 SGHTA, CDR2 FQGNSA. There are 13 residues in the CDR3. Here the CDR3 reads CASAKGSNQPQHF.

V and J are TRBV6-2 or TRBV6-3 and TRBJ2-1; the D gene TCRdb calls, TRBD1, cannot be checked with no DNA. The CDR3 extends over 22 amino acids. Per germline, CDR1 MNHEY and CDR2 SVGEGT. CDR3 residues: CASSTGTGGTSGVSHLYNEQFF.

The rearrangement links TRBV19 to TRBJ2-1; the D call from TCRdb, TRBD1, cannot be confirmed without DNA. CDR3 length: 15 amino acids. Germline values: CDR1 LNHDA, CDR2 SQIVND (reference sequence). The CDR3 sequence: CASSHTGQKVGEQFF.

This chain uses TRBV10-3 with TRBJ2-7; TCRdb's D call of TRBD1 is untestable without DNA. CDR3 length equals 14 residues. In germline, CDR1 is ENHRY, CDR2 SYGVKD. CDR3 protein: CATEGTSSSYEQYF.

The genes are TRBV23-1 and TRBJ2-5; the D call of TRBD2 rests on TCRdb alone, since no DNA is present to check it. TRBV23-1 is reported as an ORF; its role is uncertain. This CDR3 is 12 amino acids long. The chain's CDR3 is CASSQGGRACYF.

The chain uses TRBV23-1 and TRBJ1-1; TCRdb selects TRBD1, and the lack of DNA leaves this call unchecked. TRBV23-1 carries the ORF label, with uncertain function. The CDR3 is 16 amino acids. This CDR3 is CASSQSESVADTEAFF.

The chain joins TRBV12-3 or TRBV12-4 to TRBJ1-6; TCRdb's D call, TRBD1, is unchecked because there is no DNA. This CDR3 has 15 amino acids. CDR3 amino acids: CASSSQGTYNSPLHF.

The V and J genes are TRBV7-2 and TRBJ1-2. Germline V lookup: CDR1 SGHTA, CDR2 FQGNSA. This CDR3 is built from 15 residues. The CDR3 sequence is CASSLVGTADYGYTF.

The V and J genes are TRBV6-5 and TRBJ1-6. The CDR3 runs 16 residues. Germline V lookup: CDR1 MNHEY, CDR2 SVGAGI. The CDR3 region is CASSYSPDLEKSPLHF.

CDR3 loop: CASSPDLPREGEQFF. The chain combines TRBV4-2 with TRBJ2-1; TCRdb reports TRBD2, a call that lacks DNA to check it against. This CDR3 contains 15 residues. Germline V gives CDR1 LGHNA, CDR2 YNFKEQ.

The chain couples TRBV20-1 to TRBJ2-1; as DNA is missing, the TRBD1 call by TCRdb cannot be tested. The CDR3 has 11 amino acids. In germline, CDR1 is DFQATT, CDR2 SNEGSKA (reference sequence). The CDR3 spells CSAVGPNEQFF.

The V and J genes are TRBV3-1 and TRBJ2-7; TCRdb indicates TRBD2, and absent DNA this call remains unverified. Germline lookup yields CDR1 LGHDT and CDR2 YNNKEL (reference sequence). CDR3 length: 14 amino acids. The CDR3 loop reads CASRTSSGPDEQYF.

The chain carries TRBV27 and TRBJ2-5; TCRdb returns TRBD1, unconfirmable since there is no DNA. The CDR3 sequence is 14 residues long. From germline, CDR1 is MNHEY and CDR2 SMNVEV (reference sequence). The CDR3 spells CASSLLPGGETQYF.

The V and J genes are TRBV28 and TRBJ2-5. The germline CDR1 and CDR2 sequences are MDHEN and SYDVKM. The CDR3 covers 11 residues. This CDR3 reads CASRSQETQYF.

CDR3 loop: CASSLVGGSQPQHF. This chain connects TRBV12-3 or TRBV12-4 to TRBJ1-5. This CDR3 contains 14 residues.

The CDR3 spells CASSYSTSGRSNEQFF. The rearrangement links TRBV6-2 or TRBV6-3 to TRBJ2-1; TCRdb indicates TRBD2, and absent DNA this call remains unverified. CDR1 MNHEY and CDR2 SVGEGT come from the germline V gene. The CDR3 is 16 residues long.

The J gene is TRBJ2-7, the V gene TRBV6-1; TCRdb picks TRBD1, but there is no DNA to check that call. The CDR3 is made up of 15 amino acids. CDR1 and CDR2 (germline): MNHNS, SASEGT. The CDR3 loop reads CASRIGTGNSYEQYF.

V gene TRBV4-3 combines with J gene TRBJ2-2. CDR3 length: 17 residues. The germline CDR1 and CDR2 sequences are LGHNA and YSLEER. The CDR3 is CASSQAHGQTNTGELFF.

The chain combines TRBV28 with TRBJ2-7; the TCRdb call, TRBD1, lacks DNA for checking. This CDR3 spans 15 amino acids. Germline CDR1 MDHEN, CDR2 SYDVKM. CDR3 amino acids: CASRHGGDRSYEQYF. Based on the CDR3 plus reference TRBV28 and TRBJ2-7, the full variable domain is DVKVTQSSRYLVKRTGEKVFLECVQDMDHENMFWYRQDPGLGLRLIYFSYDVKMKEKGDIPEGYSVSREKKERFSLILESASTNQTSMYLCASRHGGDRSYEQYFGPGTRLTVT.

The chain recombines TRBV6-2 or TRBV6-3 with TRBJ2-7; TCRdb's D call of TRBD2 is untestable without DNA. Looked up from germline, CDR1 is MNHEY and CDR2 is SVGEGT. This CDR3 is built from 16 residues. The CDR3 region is CASSGGGVVQSYEQYF.

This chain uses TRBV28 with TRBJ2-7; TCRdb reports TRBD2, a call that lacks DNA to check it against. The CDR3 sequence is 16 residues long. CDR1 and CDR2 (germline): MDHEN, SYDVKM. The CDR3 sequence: CASSFPLAGAGHEQYF.

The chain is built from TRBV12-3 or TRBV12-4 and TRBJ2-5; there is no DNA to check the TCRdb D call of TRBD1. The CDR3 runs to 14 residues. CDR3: CASSPPTLAETQYF.

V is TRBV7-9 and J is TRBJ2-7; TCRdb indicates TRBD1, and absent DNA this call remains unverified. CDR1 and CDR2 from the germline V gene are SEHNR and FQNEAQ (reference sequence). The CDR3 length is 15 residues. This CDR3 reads CASSLSQGAYYEQYF.

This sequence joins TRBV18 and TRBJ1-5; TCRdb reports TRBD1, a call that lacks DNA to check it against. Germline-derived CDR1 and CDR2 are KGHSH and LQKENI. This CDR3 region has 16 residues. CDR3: CASSPDGSWGNQPQHF.

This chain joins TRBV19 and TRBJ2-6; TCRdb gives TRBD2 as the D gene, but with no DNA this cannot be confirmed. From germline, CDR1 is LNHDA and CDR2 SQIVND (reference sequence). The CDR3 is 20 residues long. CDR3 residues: CASSPSRHRGQGSGANVLTF.

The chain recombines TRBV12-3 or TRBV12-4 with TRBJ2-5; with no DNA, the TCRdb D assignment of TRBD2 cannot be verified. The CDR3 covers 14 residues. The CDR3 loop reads CASSFGTSPGTQYF.